One sample yielded the 4 T cell receptor beta chains listed below, sequenced in a study of long-term antiretroviral therapy in people with HIV. Survey-level immunoSEQ v3.0 assays were run. Generated by immunoSEQ multiplex PCR, the TCRdb table keeps only in-frame clones and is missing some. The sample has approximately 15,000 clones; 60% to 80% are singletons. This material consisted of unsorted PBMCs, taken 1.5 years before starting antiretroviral therapy. The receptors come from a woman between 45 and 60 years old with HIV.

The V and J genes are TRBV29-1 and TRBJ2-7, with 9 bases identical to TRBD2. J lost 4 bases, V lost 6 bases, and 4 bases had no gene match. CDR3 length: 12 amino acids. The germline CDR1 and CDR2 sequences are SQVTM and ANQGSEA. DNA for the CDR3: TGCAGCGTCTCTAGCGGGGCTTACGAGCAGTACTTC. Its translation: CSVSSGAYEQYF.

This rearrangement joins TRBV18 to TRBJ1-5, with 7 bases that match TRBD1. Germline V gene sequence: CDR1 KGHSH, CDR2 LQKENI. The CDR3 covers 14 residues. V trimming: 2 bases; J trimming: 7 bases; junction bases outside the gene matches: 5. This CDR3 reads CASSPGNRGQPQHF. CDR3 nucleotide sequence: TGTGCCAGCTCACCAGGGAACAGGGGCCAGCCCCAGCATTTT.

V usage is TRBV6-1 and J usage is TRBJ2-7; D unresolved. The CDR3 covers 13 residues. Germline lookup yields CDR1 MNHNS and CDR2 SASEGT. Trimming pared 2 bases from V and 3 bases from J, leaving 8 bases between. The CDR3 spells CASSEQTFYEQYV. The CDR3 DNA reads as TGTGCCAGCAGTGAACAGACTTTCTACGAGCAGTACGTC.

The chain links TRBV5-1 to TRBJ2-7; 8 positions match TRBD2. Germline CDR1 SGHRS, CDR2 YFSETQ. The CDR3 length is 12 residues. V lost 5 bases, J lost 6 bases, and 4 bases stayed unmatched. The CDR3 reads CASRGTSGEQYV. CDR3 nucleotide sequence: TGCGCCAGCAGAGGGACTAGTGGCGAGCAGTACGTC.